The 18 T cell receptor beta chains given below trace back to one sample, sequenced in a study of early stage breast cancer tumors. Using immunoSEQ multiplex PCR, the repertoire was profiled, and TCRdb retains in-frame clones only, with some absent. Seen here are about 72,000 clones, 79% observed once, and the top ten hold 3% to 4.5%. Material for sequencing was blood. The receptors derive from a person aged 55 to 75 with breast cancer.

The chain carries TRBV10-2 and TRBJ1-5, with D perhaps TRBD1 (5 bases). CDR3 length: 15 residues. Germline lookup yields CDR1 WSHSY and CDR2 SAAADI. Trimming left V 5 bases short and J 5 bases short, with 16 bases between. The CDR3 here is CASSPHDGGDQPQHF. The DNA of the CDR3 is TGCGCCAGCAGTCCACATGACGGGGGGGATCAGCCCCAGCATTTT.

The rearrangement uses TRBV25-1 and TRBJ2-5, with D perhaps matching TRBD1 or TRBD2 (5 bases each). CDR1 MGHDK and CDR2 SYGVNS come from the germline V gene. With 6 bases removed from V and 7 bases from J, the gap between germline ends came to 15 bases. CDR3 length: 13 residues. CDR3 DNA sequence: TGTGCCAGCAGCTCGACCGGGACGGGGACCCAGTACTTC. Protein sequence: CASSSTGTGTQYF.

This chain joins TRBV7-9 and TRBJ2-1; TRBD1 aligns across 9 bases. Germline values: CDR1 SEHNR, CDR2 FQNEAQ (reference sequence). This CDR3 comprises 16 residues. With V trimmed by 2 bases and J by 5 bases, 7 bases remained unmatched. CDR3 DNA sequence: TGTGCCAGCAGCTTATTAAGCGGACAGGGGCACAATGAGCAGTTCTTC. Residues: CASSLLSGQGHNEQFF.

The J gene is TRBJ2-1, the V gene TRBV7-3, with TRBD1 matching over 8 bases. V was pared by 7 bases and J by 9 bases, with 11 bases of the junction left unmatched. The CDR3 spans 14 residues. Germline V gene lookup returns CDR1 SGHTA and CDR2 FQGTGA. The CDR3, as DNA: TGTGCCAGCACCGTAGGACAGGGTTATGGTGAGCAGTTCTTC. This translates into CASTVGQGYGEQFF.

This sequence joins TRBV11-3 and TRBJ2-3, with 9 bases matching TRBD2. This CDR3 region has 14 residues. The trim removed 5 bases at V and 6 bases at J, leaving 6 bases unmatched. Germline CDR1 and CDR2: SGHNT and YENEEA. In DNA, the CDR3 is TGTGCCAGCAGCGGTGTAGCGGGAGAGGATACGCAGTATTTT. It encodes CASSGVAGEDTQYF.

The chain carries TRBV4-1 and TRBJ1-5; D unclear. Germline V gene data show CDR1 as MGHRA and CDR2 as YSYEKL. V was cut by 1 base and J by 2 bases, with 9 bases left in between. CDR3 length: 15 residues. The DNA for the CDR3 is TGCGCCAGCAGCCAAGGGTACTCTGGCAATCAGCCCCAGCATTTT. Amino acid sequence: CASSQGYSGNQPQHF.

CDR3 DNA: TGTGCCAGCAGCCCCCCTGGACGGGGGGTGAGTGAGCAGTTCTTC. Its protein is CASSPPGRGVSEQFF. This sequence joins TRBV9 and TRBJ2-1; 7 bases are shared with TRBD2. V lost 4 bases to trimming and J lost 9 bases; unmatched junction nucleotides: 13. The length of the CDR3 is 15 residues. Germline values: CDR1 SGDLS, CDR2 YYNGEE.

This sequence joins TRBV5-1 and TRBJ2-3; D may correspond to TRBD1 or TRBD2 (5 bases each). Trimming removed 6 bases at V and 4 bases at J, with 21 bases between. Germline V gene lookup returns CDR1 SGHRS and CDR2 YFSETQ. CDR3 length equals 16 residues. The chain's CDR3 is CASKVGNMRGPDTQYF. The CDR3 coding sequence is TGCGCCAGCAAGGTGGGGAATATGAGGGGCCCAGATACGCAGTATTTT.

The V call is TRBV28, the J call TRBJ2-3, with D perhaps matching TRBD2 (6 bases). Per germline, CDR1 MDHEN and CDR2 SYDVKM. The ends were cut back, 6 bases at V and 4 bases at J, with 17 bases in the middle. The CDR3 has 15 residues. The CDR3 nucleotides read TGTGCCAGCAGGGAAGCTGCTCCTAGCGCAGATACGCAGTATTTT. It encodes CASREAAPSADTQYF.

This clone was counted once. The CDR3 DNA reads TGTGCCTGGAGTGTGGTGAAGGCGAGGACCCAGTACTTC. As protein: CAWSVVKARTQYF. The chain employs TRBV30 and TRBJ2-5, with D unclear. Trimming removed 0 bases from V and 7 bases from J, with 12 bases in between. The germline V gene encodes CDR1 GTSNPN and CDR2 SVGIG (reference sequence). The CDR3 consists of 13 residues. The full variable domain, its missing parts supplied by reference TRBV30 and TRBJ2-5, is SQTIHQWPATLVQPVGSPLSLECTVEGTSNPNLYWYRQAAGRGLQLLFYSVGIGQISSEVPQNLSASRPQDRQFILSSKKLLLSDSGFYLCAWSVVKARTQYFGPGTRLLVL.

Notes on this clone: One end of the junction is discordant with germline, which a read error may explain. V is TRBV6-5 and J is TRBJ2-7, with 9 bases matching TRBD1. Germline CDR1 and CDR2: MNHEY and SVGAGI. CDR3 length: 14 residues. The DNA of the CDR3 is TGTGCCAGCGGTTACAGGGGGCGCGCCGACGAGCAGTACTTC. This sequence encodes CASGYRGRADEQYF.

The chain combines TRBV6-1 with TRBJ2-5, with 10 positions matching TRBD2. Germline trimming cut 2 bases from V and 5 bases from J; bases unmatched to any gene: 5. Looked up from germline, CDR1 is MNHNS and CDR2 is SASEGT. This CDR3 has 15 residues. The CDR3 region is CASSESSGGGETQYF. The CDR3 region has the DNA TGTGCCAGCAGTGAATCTAGCGGGGGTGGGGAGACCCAGTACTTC.

This clone was seen more than once but under ten times. This chain joins TRBV4-3 and TRBJ1-2, with 9 positions matching TRBD1. V was clipped by 2 bases and J by 7 bases; unmatched bases: 5. The CDR3 length is 14 residues. Germline V lookup: CDR1 LGHNA, CDR2 YSLEER. Here the CDR3 DNA reads TGCGCCAGCAGCCAAACCGGGACAGGGATTGGCTACACCTTC. Translated: CASSQTGTGIGYTF.

The chain joins TRBV10-3 to TRBJ2-3; 7 positions match TRBD1. CDR1 and CDR2 from the germline V gene are ENHRY and SYGVKD. J lost 0 bases, V lost 7 bases, and 4 bases had no gene match. The CDR3 spans 14 residues. The CDR3 is CAIKPGQSTDTQYF. The DNA of the CDR3 is TGTGCCATCAAGCCGGGACAGAGCACAGATACGCAGTATTTT.

V is TRBV6-1 and J is TRBJ1-2, with a weak D call TRBD1 (6 bases). Per the germline V gene, CDR1 is MNHNS and CDR2 is SASEGT. The CDR3 has 16 residues. V dropped 0 bases and J dropped 5 bases, with 16 bases sitting between them. CDR3 in DNA: TGTGCCAGCAGTGAAGCGCTTCGGGCAGGGGAGTATGGCTACACCTTC. This encodes CASSEALRAGEYGYTF.

The chain links TRBV7-6 to TRBJ2-3, with 9 bases identical to TRBD2. This CDR3 is 17 amino acids long. V lost 5 bases to trimming and J lost 3 bases; unmatched junction nucleotides: 12. Germline CDR1 and CDR2: SGHVS and FNYEAQ. This chain's CDR3 is CASSTPQGGRVTDTQYF. CDR3 nucleotide sequence: TGTGCCAGCAGCACACCCCAAGGCGGGAGGGTTACAGATACGCAGTATTTT.

The genes are TRBV9 and TRBJ2-1; no definite D call. V shed 0 bases and J shed 7 bases, with 17 bases lying between them. The CDR3 is made up of 16 amino acids. The germline V gene has CDR1 SGDLS and CDR2 YYNGEE. The CDR3 reads CASSVAIGSGGNEQFF. CDR3 coding DNA: TGTGCCAGCAGCGTAGCGATCGGGTCCGGCGGAAATGAGCAGTTCTTC. Full variable domain (missing parts from reference TRBV9 and TRBJ2-1): DSGVTQTPKHLITATGQRVTLRCSPRSGDLSVYWYQQSLDQGLQFLIQYYNGEERAKGNILERFSAQQFPDLHSELNLSSLELGDSALYFCASSVAIGSGGNEQFFGPGTRLTVL.

This clone was seen a few times. The genes are TRBV11-2 and TRBJ2-7; D gene ambiguous. This CDR3 is 12 amino acids long. Deletions cut 4 bases from V and 4 bases from J, with 8 bases between. Germline V CDR1 and CDR2: SGHAT, FQNNGV. The CDR3 reads CASSSAGYEQYF. DNA of the CDR3: TGTGCCAGCAGCTCGGCCGGGTACGAGCAGTACTTC.